The 11 T cell receptor beta chains below all came from one sample that was sequenced in a study of cytomegalovirus exposure and HLA in healthy donors. Clones were sequenced by immunoSEQ multiplex PCR, and TCRdb holds only the in-frame ones, with some missing. The table records 55,000 to 70,000 clones, roughly 90% of them present only once. Material: PBMCs. The origin of the receptors is a woman in her 30s in good health and CMV-seronegative.

This clone was detected once. The rearrangement joins TRBV6-5 to TRBJ1-2; maybe TRBD1 (5 bases). Trimming pared 6 bases from V and 3 bases from J, leaving 11 bases between. Germline CDR1 MNHEY, CDR2 SVGAGI. The CDR3 has 13 amino acids. The CDR3 spells CASSATGDYGYTF. For the CDR3, the DNA is TGTGCCAGCAGCGCCACAGGAGACTATGGCTACACCTTC.

The gene calls are TRBV30 and TRBJ1-5; D gene uncertain. The CDR3 sequence is 14 residues long. CDR1 is GTSNPN, CDR2 SVGIG, per germline (reference sequence). V lost 0 bases, J lost 3 bases, and 9 bases lay in between. As DNA, the CDR3 is TGTGCCTGGAGTGTACAAACAGTCAATCAGCCCCAGCATTTT. Translated, it gives CAWSVQTVNQPQHF. The entire variable domain, with the rest obtained from reference TRBV30 and TRBJ1-5, is as follows: SQTIHQWPATLVQPVGSPLSLECTVEGTSNPNLYWYRQAAGRGLQLLFYSVGIGQISSEVPQNLSASRPQDRQFILSSKKLLLSDSGFYLCAWSVQTVNQPQHFGDGTRLSIL.

This clone is a singleton in its sample. The chain couples TRBV25-1 to TRBJ2-2, with D possibly TRBD2 on 5 matching bases. The germline gives CDR1 MGHDK, CDR2 SYGVNS. The CDR3 spans 13 residues. V lost 4 bases and J lost 9, with 12 bases in between. This chain's CDR3 is CASSAAGVRELFF. CDR3 coding DNA: TGTGCCAGCAGTGCGGCCGGGGTAAGGGAGCTGTTTTTT.

The V and J genes are TRBV28 and TRBJ1-5; perhaps TRBD1 as D (6 bases). V was cut by 9 bases and J by 1 base, with 16 bases left in between. CDR3 length: 15 amino acids. CDR1 and CDR2 from the germline V gene are MDHEN and SYDVKM. The CDR3 DNA reads TGTGCCAGTTCGGGGGGAGGGGGGAGCAATCAGCCCCAGCATTTT. Residues: CASSGGGGSNQPQHF.

This clone showed up just a few times. The chain couples TRBV18 to TRBJ1-1; the D is unclear. Trimming shortened V by 1 base and J by 4 bases, and 7 bases separated the two germline ends. The CDR3 has 13 amino acids. Germline lookup yields CDR1 KGHSH and CDR2 LQKENI. As DNA, the CDR3 is TGTGCCAGCTCACCACTCTCCGGCACTGAAGCTTTCTTT. It codes for CASSPLSGTEAFF. Full variable domain (missing parts from reference TRBV18 and TRBJ1-1): NAGVMQNPRHLVRRRGQEARLRCSPMKGHSHVYWYRQLPEEGLKFMVYLQKENIIDESGMPKERFSAEFPKEGPSILRIQQVVRGDSAAYFCASSPLSGTEAFFGQGTRLTVV.

This clone appeared a single time. The genes are TRBV19 and TRBJ2-3; 10 bases match TRBD2. Trimming took 5 bases from V and 3 from J; bases not matched to a gene: 11. CDR3 length: 17 amino acids. CDR1 is LNHDA and CDR2 is SQIVND in the germline V gene (reference sequence). CDR3 nucleotides: TGTGCCAGTAGTCCGCTAGCGGGAGTCGCAGAGACAGATACGCAGTATTTT. Encoded protein: CASSPLAGVAETDTQYF. The full variable domain, in which reference TRBV19 and TRBJ2-3 provide the parts outside the CDR3, is DGGITQSPKYLFRKEGQNVTLSCEQNLNHDAMYWYRQDPGQGLRLIYYSQIVNDFQKGDIAEGYSVSREKKESFPLTVTSAQKNPTAFYLCASSPLAGVAETDTQYFGPGTRLTVL.

The chain combines TRBV4-3 with TRBJ2-3; tentatively, D is TRBD2 (5 bases). This CDR3 spans 14 amino acids. Germline values: CDR1 LGHNA, CDR2 YSLEER. V was trimmed by 6 bases and J by 2 bases, leaving 12 bases between them. In DNA form, the CDR3 reads TGCGCCAGCAGTCGAACTAGTATCACAGATACGCAGTATTTT. Translated, it gives CASSRTSITDTQYF.

The rearrangement links TRBV28 to TRBJ1-3, with 10 bases aligning to TRBD1. The CDR3 is 15 amino acids. Germline V lookup: CDR1 MDHEN, CDR2 SYDVKM. Unmatched junction bases numbered 4, after V lost 5 bases and J lost 3 bases. The CDR3: CASSTGTGVGNTIYF. The DNA of the CDR3 is TGTGCCAGCAGTACAGGGACAGGGGTTGGAAACACCATATATTTT. The whole variable domain, filled in from reference TRBV28 and TRBJ1-3, reads DVKVTQSSRYLVKRTGEKVFLECVQDMDHENMFWYRQDPGLGLRLIYFSYDVKMKEKGDIPEGYSVSREKKERFSLILESASTNQTSMYLCASSTGTGVGNTIYFGEGSWLTVV.

This chain connects TRBV9 to TRBJ2-7; 9 nucleotides line up with TRBD1. V gave up 0 bases and J gave up 4 bases; unmatched junction bases: 8. The CDR3 runs to 16 residues. Germline V gene data show CDR1 as SGDLS and CDR2 as YYNGEE. CDR3 protein: CASSVVPDRGGYEQYF. The DNA of the CDR3 is TGTGCCAGCAGCGTAGTCCCGGACAGGGGTGGTTACGAGCAGTACTTC.

This clone occurred a few times. The V and J genes are TRBV6-4 and TRBJ2-1, with a weak D call TRBD2 (5 bases). The V gene lost 4 bases and the J gene lost 5 bases, with 12 bases spanning the gap. The germline CDR1 and CDR2 sequences are MRHNA and SNTAGT. The CDR3 covers 14 residues. For the CDR3, the DNA is TGTGCCAGCAGTGTAAAAGCGGAAAACAATGAGCAGTTCTTC. This gives the protein CASSVKAENNEQFF.

The chain links TRBV28 to TRBJ1-1; D ambiguous. Trimming shortened V by 2 bases and J by 4 bases, and 11 bases separated the two germline ends. This CDR3 contains 14 residues. CDR1 is MDHEN and CDR2 is SYDVKM in the germline V gene. The CDR3 DNA reads TGTGCCAGCAGTTTAAACGGGATCGGCACTGAAGCTTTCTTT. Its protein product is CASSLNGIGTEAFF.